Listed here is a single TCR beta chain. This record comes from a study of beta chain features in type 1 diabetes. The investigators reverse transcribed all of the isolated RNA, so they sequenced expressed TCRB transcripts. Clones were read by immunoSEQ multiplex PCR, and TCRdb kept only the in-frame ones, dropping some. This sample carries roughly 150,000 clones, 8.5% to 14% of them seen once, and the ten largest clones take around 2.1%. The clonotype was recovered from a man between 18 and 29 years old in good health. The sequenced sample was central memory CD4+ T cells from blood.

The chain's CDR3 is CATSRDPGSSYNEQFF. The CDR3 DNA is TGTGCCACCAGCAGAGATCCCGGGAGCTCCTACAATGAGCAGTTCTTC. The chain employs TRBV15 and TRBJ2-1; tentatively, D is TRBD2 (6 bases). V was shortened by 0 bases and J by 0 bases, with 9 bases between the two germline ends. CDR3 length: 16 residues. The germline V gene has CDR1 LNHNV and CDR2 YYDKDF (reference sequence). The full variable domain, in which reference TRBV15 and TRBJ2-1 provide the parts outside the CDR3, is DAMVIQNPRYQVTQFGKPVTLSCSQTLNHNVMYWYQQKSSQAPKLLFHYYDKDFNNEADTPDNFQSRRPNTSFCFLDIRSPGLGDTAMYLCATSRDPGSSYNEQFFGPGTRLTVL.